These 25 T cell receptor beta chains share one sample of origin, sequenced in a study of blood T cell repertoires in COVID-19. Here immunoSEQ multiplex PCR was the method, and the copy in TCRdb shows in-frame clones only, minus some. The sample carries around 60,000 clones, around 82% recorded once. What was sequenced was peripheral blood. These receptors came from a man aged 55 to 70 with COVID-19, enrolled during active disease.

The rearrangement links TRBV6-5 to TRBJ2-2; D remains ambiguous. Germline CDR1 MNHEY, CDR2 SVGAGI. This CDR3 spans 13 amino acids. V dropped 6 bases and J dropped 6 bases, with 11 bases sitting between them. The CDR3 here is CASSSSSSGELFF. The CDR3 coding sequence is TGTGCCAGCAGCTCTAGTTCTTCCGGGGAGCTGTTTTTT.

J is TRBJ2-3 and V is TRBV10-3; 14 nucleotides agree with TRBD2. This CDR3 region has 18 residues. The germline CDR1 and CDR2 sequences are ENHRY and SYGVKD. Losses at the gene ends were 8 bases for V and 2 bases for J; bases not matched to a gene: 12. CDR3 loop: CAIRGGGTSGGPTDTQYF. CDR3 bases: TGTGCCATCCGTGGGGGGGGGACTAGCGGGGGCCCCACAGATACGCAGTATTTT.

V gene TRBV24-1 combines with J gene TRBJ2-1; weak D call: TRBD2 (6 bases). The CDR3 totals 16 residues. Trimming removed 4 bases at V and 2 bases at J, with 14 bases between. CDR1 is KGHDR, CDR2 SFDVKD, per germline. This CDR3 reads CATSDPYGSTYNEQFF. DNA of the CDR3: TGTGCCACCAGTGACCCCTACGGGAGTACCTACAATGAGCAGTTCTTC.

The CDR3 sequence: CASSIGTSGEQYF. The DNA for the CDR3 is TGTGCCAGTAGTATAGGGACTAGCGGCGAGCAGTACTTC. This chain joins TRBV19 and TRBJ2-7, with 10 bases that match TRBD2. This CDR3 contains 13 residues. Trimming cost V 1 base and J 6 bases; bases outside gene matches: 0. CDR1 and CDR2 (germline): LNHDA, SQIVND (reference sequence). Based on the CDR3 plus reference TRBV19 and TRBJ2-7, the full variable domain is DGGITQSPKYLFRKEGQNVTLSCEQNLNHDAMYWYRQDPGQGLRLIYYSQIVNDFQKGDIAEGYSVSREKKESFPLTVTSAQKNPTAFYLCASSIGTSGEQYFGPGTRLTVT.

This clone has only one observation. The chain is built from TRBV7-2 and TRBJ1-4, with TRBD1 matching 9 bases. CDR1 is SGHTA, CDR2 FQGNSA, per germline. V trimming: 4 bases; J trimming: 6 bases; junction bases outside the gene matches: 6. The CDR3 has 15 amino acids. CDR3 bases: TGTGCCAGCAGCTCCTCCGGGACAGGGTATGAAAAACTGTTTTTT. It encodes CASSSSGTGYEKLFF.

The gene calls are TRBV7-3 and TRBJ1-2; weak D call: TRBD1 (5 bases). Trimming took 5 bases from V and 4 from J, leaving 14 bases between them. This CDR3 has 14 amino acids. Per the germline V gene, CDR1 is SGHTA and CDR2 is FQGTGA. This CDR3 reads CASSRNPGIYGYTF. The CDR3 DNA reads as TGTGCCAGCAGCCGAAATCCAGGGATCTATGGCTACACCTTC. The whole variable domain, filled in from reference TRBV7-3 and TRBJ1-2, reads GAGVSQTPSNKVTEKGKYVELRCDPISGHTALYWYRQSLGQGPEFLIYFQGTGAADDSGLPNDRFFAVRPEGSVSTLKIQRTERGDSAVYLCASSRNPGIYGYTFGSGTRLTVV.

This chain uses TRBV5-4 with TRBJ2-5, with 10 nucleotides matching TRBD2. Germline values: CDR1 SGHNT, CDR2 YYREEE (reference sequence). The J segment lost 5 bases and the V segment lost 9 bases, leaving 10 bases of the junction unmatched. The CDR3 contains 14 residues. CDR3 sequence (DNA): TGTGCCACATCAGCGGGGGGGAGTCTGGAGACCCAGTACTTC. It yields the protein CATSAGGSLETQYF.

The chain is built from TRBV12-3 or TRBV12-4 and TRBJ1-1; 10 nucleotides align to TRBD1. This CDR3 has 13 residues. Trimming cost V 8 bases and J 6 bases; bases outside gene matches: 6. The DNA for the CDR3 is TGTGCCAGCTGGGACAGGGGTGTGGCTGAAGCTTTCTTT. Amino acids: CASWDRGVAEAFF.

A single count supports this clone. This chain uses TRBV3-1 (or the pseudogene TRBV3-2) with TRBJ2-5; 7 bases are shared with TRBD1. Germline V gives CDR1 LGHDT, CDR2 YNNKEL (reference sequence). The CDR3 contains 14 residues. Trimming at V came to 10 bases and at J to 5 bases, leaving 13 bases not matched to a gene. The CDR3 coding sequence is TGTGCCACCGAGGCCCAACAGGGGCAGGAGACCCAGTACTTC. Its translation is CATEAQQGQETQYF.

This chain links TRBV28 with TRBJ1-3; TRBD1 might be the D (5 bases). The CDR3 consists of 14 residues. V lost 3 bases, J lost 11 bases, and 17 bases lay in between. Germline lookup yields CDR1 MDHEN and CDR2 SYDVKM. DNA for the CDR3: TGTGCCAGCAGTTTTGTGGTGGAACAGGAAGCCATATATTTT. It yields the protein CASSFVVEQEAIYF.

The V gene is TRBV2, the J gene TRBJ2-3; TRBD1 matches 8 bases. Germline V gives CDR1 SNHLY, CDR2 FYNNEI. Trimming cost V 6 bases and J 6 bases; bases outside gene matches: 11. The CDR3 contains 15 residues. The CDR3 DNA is TGTGCCAGCAGGATACAGGGGGTTCCAATGGATACGCAGTATTTT. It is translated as CASRIQGVPMDTQYF.

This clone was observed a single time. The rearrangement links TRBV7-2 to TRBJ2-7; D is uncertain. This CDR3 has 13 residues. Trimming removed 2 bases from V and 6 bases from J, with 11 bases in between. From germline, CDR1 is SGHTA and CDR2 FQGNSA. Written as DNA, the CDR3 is TGTGCCAGCAGCTTACAGCGCCTCTCCGAGCAGTACTTC. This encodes CASSLQRLSEQYF.

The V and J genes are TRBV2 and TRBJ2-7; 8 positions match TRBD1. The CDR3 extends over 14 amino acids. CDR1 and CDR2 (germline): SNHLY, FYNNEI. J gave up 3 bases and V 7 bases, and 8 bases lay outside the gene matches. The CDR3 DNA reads TGTGCCAGCACAGGGGGCCTAGGAGACTACGAGCAGTACTTC. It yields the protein CASTGGLGDYEQYF.

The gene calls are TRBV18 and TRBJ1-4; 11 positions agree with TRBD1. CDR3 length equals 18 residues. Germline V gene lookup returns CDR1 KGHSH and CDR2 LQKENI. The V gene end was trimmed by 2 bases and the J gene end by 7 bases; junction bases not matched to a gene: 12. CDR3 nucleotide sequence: TGTGCCAGCTCACCAACGAGGGGGACAGGGGGTGAATTTGAAAAACTGTTTTTT. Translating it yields CASSPTRGTGGEFEKLFF.

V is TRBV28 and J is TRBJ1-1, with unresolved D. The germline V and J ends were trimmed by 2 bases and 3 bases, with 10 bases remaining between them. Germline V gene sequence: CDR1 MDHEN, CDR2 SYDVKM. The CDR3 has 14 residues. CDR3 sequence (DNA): TGTGCCAGCAGTTTAGAGGGCGGGGACACTGAAGCTTTCTTT. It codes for CASSLEGGDTEAFF.

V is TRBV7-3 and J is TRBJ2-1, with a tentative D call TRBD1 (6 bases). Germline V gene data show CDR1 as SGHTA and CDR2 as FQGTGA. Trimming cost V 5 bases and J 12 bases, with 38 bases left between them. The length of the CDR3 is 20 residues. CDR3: CASSLDPIPIVGGQLSGQFF. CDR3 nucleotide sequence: TGTGCCAGCAGCCTCGACCCCATTCCAATTGTTGGGGGCCAACTGTCGGGGCAGTTCTTC. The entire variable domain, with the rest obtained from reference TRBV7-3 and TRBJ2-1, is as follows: GAGVSQTPSNKVTEKGKYVELRCDPISGHTALYWYRQSLGQGPEFLIYFQGTGAADDSGLPNDRFFAVRPEGSVSTLKIQRTERGDSAVYLCASSLDPIPIVGGQLSGQFFGPGTRLTVL.

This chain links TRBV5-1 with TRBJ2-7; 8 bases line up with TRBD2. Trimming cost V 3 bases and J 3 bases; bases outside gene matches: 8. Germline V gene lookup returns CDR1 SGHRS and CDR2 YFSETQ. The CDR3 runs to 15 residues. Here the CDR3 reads CASSSQSGSFYEQYF. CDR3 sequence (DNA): TGCGCCAGCAGCTCCCAGAGCGGGAGTTTCTACGAGCAGTACTTC. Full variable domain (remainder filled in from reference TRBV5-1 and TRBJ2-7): KAGVTQTPRYLIKTRGQQVTLSCSPISGHRSVSWYQQTPGQGLQFLFEYFSETQRNKGNFPGRFSGRQFSNSRSEMNVSTLELGDSALYLCASSSQSGSFYEQYFGPGTRLTVT.

The CDR3 bases are TGTGCCAGCAGTTACTCAATCGCCGGCTATGGCTACACCTTC. This translates into CASSYSIAGYGYTF. This chain uses TRBV6-5 with TRBJ1-2; no clear D gene. Per the germline V gene, CDR1 is MNHEY and CDR2 is SVGAGI. Trimming removed 0 bases at V and 4 bases at J, with 9 bases between. The CDR3 loop spans 14 amino acids.

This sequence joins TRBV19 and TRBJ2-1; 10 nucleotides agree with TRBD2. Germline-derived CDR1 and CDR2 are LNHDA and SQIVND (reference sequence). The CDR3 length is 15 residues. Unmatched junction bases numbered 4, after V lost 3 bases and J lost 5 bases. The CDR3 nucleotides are TGTGCCAGTAGTATCAGCGGGGGGGCTCACAATGAGCAGTTCTTC. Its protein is CASSISGGAHNEQFF.

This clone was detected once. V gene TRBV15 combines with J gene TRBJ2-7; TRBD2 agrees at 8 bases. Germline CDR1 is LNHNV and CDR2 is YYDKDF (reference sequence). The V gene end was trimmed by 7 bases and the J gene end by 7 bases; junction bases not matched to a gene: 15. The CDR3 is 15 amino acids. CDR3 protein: CATNRGGLRDDEQYF. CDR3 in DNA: TGTGCCACCAACCGCGGGGGGCTAAGGGATGATGAGCAGTACTTC.

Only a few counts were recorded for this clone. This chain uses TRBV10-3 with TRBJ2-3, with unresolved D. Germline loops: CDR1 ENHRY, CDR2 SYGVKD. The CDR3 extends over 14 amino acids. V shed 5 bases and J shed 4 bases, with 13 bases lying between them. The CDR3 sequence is CAISQLSGSDTQYF. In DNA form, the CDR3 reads TGTGCCATCAGTCAGCTATCGGGTTCAGATACGCAGTATTTT.

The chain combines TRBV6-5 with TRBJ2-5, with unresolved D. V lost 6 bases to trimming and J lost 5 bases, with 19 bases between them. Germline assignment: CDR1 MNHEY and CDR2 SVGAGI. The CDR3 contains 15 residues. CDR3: CASRSGIGYMETQYF. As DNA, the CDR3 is TGTGCCAGCAGGTCAGGTATTGGTTACATGGAGACCCAGTACTTC.

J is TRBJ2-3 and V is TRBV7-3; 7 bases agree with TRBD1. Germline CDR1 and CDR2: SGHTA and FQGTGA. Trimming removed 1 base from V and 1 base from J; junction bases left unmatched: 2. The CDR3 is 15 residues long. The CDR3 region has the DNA TGTGCCAGCAGCTTAAAGGGGGCGGGCACAGATACGCAGTATTTT. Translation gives CASSLKGAGTDTQYF.

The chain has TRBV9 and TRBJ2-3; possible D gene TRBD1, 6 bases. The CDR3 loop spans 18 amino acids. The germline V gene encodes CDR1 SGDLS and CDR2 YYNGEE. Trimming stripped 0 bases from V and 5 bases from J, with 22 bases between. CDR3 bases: TGTGCCAGCAGCGTAGTCTCCGTGGGTGGGGGCCGTGGAGATACGCAGTATTTT. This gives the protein CASSVVSVGGGRGDTQYF.

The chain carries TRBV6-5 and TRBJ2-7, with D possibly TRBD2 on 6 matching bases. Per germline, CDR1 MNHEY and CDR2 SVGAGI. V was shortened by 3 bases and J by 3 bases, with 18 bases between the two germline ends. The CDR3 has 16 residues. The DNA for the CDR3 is TGTGCCAGCAGTTATGCTTCTAGCGCGGTCTTCTACGAGCAGTACTTC. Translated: CASSYASSAVFYEQYF.